The source of this TCR beta chain is a study of blood T cell repertoires in COVID-19. Study context: Samples representing acute and convalescent COVID-19 were sourced from the United States, Italy and Spain. PBMCs, B-cell-depleted T cells, or T cells provided the cDNA or gDNA that made up the material.

In the authors' methods: By means of reference gene primer amplification, nucleated cell counts were estimated. The repertoire was sequenced with immunoSEQ multiplex PCR; TCRdb's copy has only in-frame clones and lacks some. The V and J calls and the clone size are those of that table, but D and trimming were determined from the DNA. The sample yields approximately 300,000 clones, around 83% seen once. V shed 3 bases, J shed 11 bases, and the junction held 6 bases outside the gene matches. The CDR3 totals 12 residues. Germline CDR1 and CDR2: LNHDA and SQIVND (reference sequence). The clonotype was recovered from a woman between 45 and 60 years old with acute or convalescent COVID-19. The sample consisted of peripheral blood. The rearrangement links TRBV19 to TRBJ1-1; 7 bases align to TRBD1. CDR3 bases: TGTGCCAGTAGTATTAACACAGGGGTGGCTTTCTTT. Protein: CASSINTGVAFF.